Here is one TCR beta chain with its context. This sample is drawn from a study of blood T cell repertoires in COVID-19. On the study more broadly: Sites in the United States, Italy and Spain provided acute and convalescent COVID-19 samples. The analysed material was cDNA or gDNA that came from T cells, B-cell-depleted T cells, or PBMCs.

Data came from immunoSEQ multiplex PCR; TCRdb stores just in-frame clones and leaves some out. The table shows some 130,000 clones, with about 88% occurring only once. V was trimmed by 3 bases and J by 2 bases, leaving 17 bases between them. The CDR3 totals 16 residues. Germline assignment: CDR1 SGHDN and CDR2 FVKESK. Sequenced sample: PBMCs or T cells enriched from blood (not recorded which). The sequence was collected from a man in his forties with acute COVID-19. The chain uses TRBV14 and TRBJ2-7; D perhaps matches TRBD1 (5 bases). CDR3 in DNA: TGTGCCAGCAGCCAGCAGCATGCAGGGTTGACCTACGAGCAGTACTTC. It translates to CASSQQHAGLTYEQYF.